One and the same sample provided the 22 T cell receptor beta chains below, sequenced in a study of T cell changes during pregnancy in multiple sclerosis. Profiling relied on immunoSEQ multiplex PCR, and the TCRdb table lists in-frame clones only, not all of them. The sample has tens of thousands of clones, approximately 92% seen once. The material was peripheral blood, obtained in the third trimester of pregnancy. The receptors come from a female donor in good health, enrolled as a control in a pregnancy study.

The chain carries TRBV14 and TRBJ1-1; possible D gene TRBD1, 6 bases. This CDR3 has 14 residues. Germline V gives CDR1 SGHDN, CDR2 FVKESK. Trimming removed 3 bases from V and 4 bases from J, with 12 bases in between. CDR3 DNA: TGTGCCAGCAGCCACGTCAGGGGAAGCACTGAAGCTTTCTTT. Its protein is CASSHVRGSTEAFF.

V gene TRBV2 combines with J gene TRBJ2-1; 10 bases agree with TRBD2. V dropped 5 bases and J dropped 7; count of bases not matched to a gene: 8. There are 15 residues in the CDR3. Germline assignment: CDR1 SNHLY and CDR2 FYNNEI. The CDR3 protein is CASSRPAGGWNEQFF. The CDR3 region has the DNA TGTGCCAGCAGTAGACCAGCGGGGGGGTGGAATGAGCAGTTCTTC.

This clone was detected once. This chain links TRBV23-1 with TRBJ2-7; no clear D gene. TRBV23-1 is an ORF for which the function is uncertain. The CDR3 totals 12 residues. V lost 6 bases and J lost 4, with 10 bases in between. Here the CDR3 reads CASRNIKYEQYF. CDR3 coding DNA: TGCGCCAGCAGGAACATCAAATACGAGCAGTACTTC.

The chain employs TRBV29-1 and TRBJ2-7; TRBD1 agrees at 8 bases. Losses at the gene ends were 8 bases for V and 7 bases for J; bases not matched to a gene: 10. The CDR3 consists of 12 residues. Germline CDR1 SQVTM, CDR2 ANQGSEA. The CDR3, as DNA: TGCAGCTTCCGCCAGGGGGCGGGGGAGCAGTACTTC. The encoded protein is CSFRQGAGEQYF.

This chain connects TRBV7-9 to TRBJ2-7, with D possibly TRBD2 on 6 matching bases. Germline CDR1 reads SEHNR; CDR2 reads FQNEAQ (reference sequence). The CDR3 runs to 14 residues. V lost 2 bases, J lost 1 base, and 9 bases lay in between. CDR3 sequence reads: CASSLSGSSYEQYF. The DNA for the CDR3 is TGTGCCAGCAGCTTATCCGGGAGTTCCTACGAGCAGTACTTC.

The gene calls are TRBV27 and TRBJ2-1, with 8 bases that match TRBD1. V trimming: 3 bases; J trimming: 7 bases; junction bases outside the gene matches: 8. CDR3 size: 15 residues. Germline V gene data show CDR1 as MNHEY and CDR2 as SMNVEV (reference sequence). CDR3 nucleotide sequence: TGTGCCAGCAGTTTGTCCCAGGGGGCAAAGAATGAGCAGTTCTTC. The encoded protein is CASSLSQGAKNEQFF.

The CDR3 coding sequence is TGTGCCAGTAGTATAGGGACAGCTCAAGAGACCCAGTACTTC. Encoded protein: CASSIGTAQETQYF. V is TRBV19 and J is TRBJ2-5; maybe TRBD1 (6 bases). With 1 base removed from V and 2 bases from J, the gap between germline ends came to 8 bases. This CDR3 contains 14 residues. CDR1 and CDR2 (germline): LNHDA, SQIVND (reference sequence).

The rearrangement uses TRBV6-5 and TRBJ1-2, with D possibly matching TRBD1 (6 bases). The V gene's germline CDR1 is MNHEY and CDR2 SVGAGI. The CDR3 loop spans 13 amino acids. V lost 7 bases and J 5 bases, leaving 14 bases between the germline ends. As DNA, the CDR3 is TGTGCCAGCAAAGGTGACAGGATTTATGGCTACACCTTC. This sequence encodes CASKGDRIYGYTF.

This clone was recorded only once. This chain links TRBV15 with TRBJ2-2; the match to TRBD1 covers 7 bases. The CDR3 runs to 14 residues. Germline CDR1 is LNHNV and CDR2 is YYDKDF (reference sequence). V lost 5 bases, J lost 5 bases, and 5 bases stayed unmatched. This chain's CDR3 is CATSGRGSTGELFF. Here the CDR3 DNA reads TGTGCCACCAGCGGCAGGGGGAGTACCGGGGAGCTGTTTTTT. The full variable domain, completed using reference TRBV15 and TRBJ2-2, is DAMVIQNPRYQVTQFGKPVTLSCSQTLNHNVMYWYQQKSSQAPKLLFHYYDKDFNNEADTPDNFQSRRPNTSFCFLDIRSPGLGDTAMYLCATSGRGSTGELFFGEGSRLTVL.

V and J are TRBV18 and TRBJ1-1; D is perhaps TRBD1 (5 bases). The CDR3 runs 13 residues. Trimming took off 8 bases at V and 4 bases at J, with 14 bases between the two ends. Germline V lookup: CDR1 KGHSH, CDR2 LQKENI. DNA of the CDR3: TGTGCCAGCCGCCTAGGGGAGGGCACTGAAGCTTTCTTT. Translating gives CASRLGEGTEAFF.

J is TRBJ2-3 and V is TRBV4-1, with a weak D call TRBD1 (5 bases). Germline loops: CDR1 MGHRA, CDR2 YSYEKL. Trimming stripped 0 bases from V and 0 bases from J, with 10 bases between. CDR3 length: 16 amino acids. The chain's CDR3 is CASSQDKAGSTDTQYF. CDR3 coding DNA: TGCGCCAGCAGCCAAGATAAGGCAGGGAGCACAGATACGCAGTATTTT.

The chain employs TRBV4-1 and TRBJ2-7; 7 bases match TRBD1. V lost 1 base, J lost 3 bases, and 3 bases stayed unmatched. The CDR3 has 14 amino acids. Germline V gene sequence: CDR1 MGHRA, CDR2 YSYEKL. The CDR3 nucleotides read TGCGCCAGCAGCCAAGGACAGGGCAACTACGAGCAGTACTTC. As protein: CASSQGQGNYEQYF.

The chain combines TRBV6-1 with TRBJ1-2; possible D gene TRBD1, 5 bases. Germline V lookup: CDR1 MNHNS, CDR2 SASEGT. The length of the CDR3 is 14 residues. V was trimmed by 8 bases and J by 4 bases, leaving 17 bases between them. The CDR3 spells CASGGATGPYGYTF. CDR3 nucleotide sequence: TGTGCCAGCGGAGGGGCCACAGGTCCCTATGGCTACACCTTC.

The chain is built from TRBV6-1 and TRBJ1-4; perhaps TRBD1 as D (5 bases). CDR3 length: 15 amino acids. V was cut by 1 base and J by 4 bases, with 10 bases left in between. The germline V gene encodes CDR1 MNHNS and CDR2 SASEGT. This chain's CDR3 is CASSEVGGVNEKLFF. In nucleotides, the CDR3 is TGTGCCAGCAGTGAAGTGGGGGGAGTTAATGAAAAACTGTTTTTT.

This chain links TRBV19 with TRBJ1-2; possibly TRBD1 for D (5 bases). This CDR3 has 13 residues. V was trimmed by 6 bases and J by 6 bases, leaving 14 bases between them. Germline V gene sequence: CDR1 LNHDA, CDR2 SQIVND (reference sequence). The CDR3 loop is CASRNDRRDGYTF. The CDR3 bases are TGTGCCAGTAGAAACGACAGAAGAGATGGCTACACCTTC. Combining the CDR3 with reference TRBV19 and TRBJ1-2 gives the whole variable domain DGGITQSPKYLFRKEGQNVTLSCEQNLNHDAMYWYRQDPGQGLRLIYYSQIVNDFQKGDIAEGYSVSREKKESFPLTVTSAQKNPTAFYLCASRNDRRDGYTFGSGTRLTVV.

V gene TRBV7-8 combines with J gene TRBJ2-7; 9 bases fit TRBD2. Germline V gives CDR1 SGHVS, CDR2 FQNEAQ. This CDR3 spans 14 amino acids. Germline trimming cut 5 bases from V and 0 bases from J; bases unmatched to any gene: 2. For the CDR3, the DNA is TGTGCCAGCAGCCCACTAGCGGGCTCCTACGAGCAGTACTTC. It yields the protein CASSPLAGSYEQYF.

About this clone itself: Other nucleotide sequences in the sample specify the same CDR3. V and J are TRBV4-1 and TRBJ2-7; 9 positions agree with TRBD2. CDR3 length equals 15 residues. V lost 4 bases to trimming and J lost 6 bases; unmatched junction nucleotides: 10. CDR1 is MGHRA and CDR2 is YSYEKL in the germline V gene. The CDR3 nucleotides read TGCGCCAGCAGCCCGGGACTAGCAGTGACGAGCGAGCAGTACTTC. It yields the protein CASSPGLAVTSEQYF.

The chain couples TRBV7-3 to TRBJ2-1; 10 nucleotides line up with TRBD2. Per germline, CDR1 SGHTA and CDR2 FQGTGA. V gave up 0 bases and J gave up 6 bases; unmatched junction bases: 8. This CDR3 is 17 amino acids long. CDR3 in amino acids: CASSLTQTSGSGNEQFF. The CDR3 nucleotides read TGTGCCAGCAGCTTAACACAGACTAGCGGGTCGGGCAATGAGCAGTTCTTC.

The V and J genes are TRBV4-1 and TRBJ2-5, with D tentatively TRBD2 (6 bases). This CDR3 is built from 13 residues. Trimming took off 4 bases at V and 5 bases at J, with 11 bases between the two ends. Germline CDR1 MGHRA, CDR2 YSYEKL. The CDR3 nucleotides read TGCGCCAGCAGCCTAGCGGTTAGGGAGACCCAGTACTTC. It specifies CASSLAVRETQYF.

The gene calls are TRBV5-1 and TRBJ2-1; 9 bases are shared with TRBD2. Per the germline V gene, CDR1 is SGHRS and CDR2 is YFSETQ. This CDR3 is built from 16 residues. Trimming at V came to 1 base and at J to 8 bases, leaving 10 bases not matched to a gene. The CDR3 bases are TGCGCCAGCAGCTTGTCTGAGGGCGGGGGGGCCTATGAGCAGTTCTTC. It is translated as CASSLSEGGGAYEQFF.

This clone was seen a single time. The J gene is TRBJ2-7, the V gene TRBV28, with 8 bases fitting TRBD1. V dropped 5 bases and J dropped 2; count of bases not matched to a gene: 8. The CDR3 covers 15 residues. Germline V gene lookup returns CDR1 MDHEN and CDR2 SYDVKM. CDR3 sequence: CASSLTDRGTYEQYF. In nucleotides, the CDR3 is TGTGCCAGCAGTCTCACCGACAGGGGAACCTACGAGCAGTACTTC.

The J gene is TRBJ2-1, the V gene TRBV19; possibly TRBD2 for D (6 bases). Germline CDR1 is LNHDA and CDR2 is SQIVND (reference sequence). The CDR3 sequence is 12 residues long. V was pared by 6 bases and J by 12 bases, with 15 bases between. The CDR3 DNA reads as TGTGCCAGTAGCACGGGGGTGCGGGGGCAGTTCTTC. Its translation is CASSTGVRGQFF.